This T cell receptor (beta chain) was recovered during a study of T cells in Graves' hyperthyroidism and ophthalmopathy. Study-wide findings and caveats: Also found in blood were most expanded thyroid clonotypes above 0.001. Through a model of 13 V-J features, ophthalmopathy was separated from stable hyperthyroidism.

The study included ophthalmopathy patients with Clinical Activity Score at least 3, NOSPECS grade at least 4 and duration under 3 months. Cells are PBMCs isolated from around 9.4 ml of fresh blood. V dropped 5 bases and J dropped 0 bases, with 13 bases sitting between them. The CDR3 extends over 15 amino acids. The germline gives CDR1 MNHNS, CDR2 SASEGT. This clonotype was observed a few times. The antigen remains undetermined. This may be a read error, as it is one base from a much larger clone. The CDR3 does not end in the conserved phenylalanine or tryptophan, so this is likely a read error. TCR beta CDR3 regions were amplified from RNA. The TCR CDR3 was amplified in a first-round RT-PCR using the HTBI primer set. TCRdb itself ran the multiplex PCR reads through MiXCR, one entry per CDR3 protein. The sample records approximately 600,000 distinct CDR3 sequences, over 12% being singletons.

The clonotype was recovered from a woman in her late teens or twenties with Graves' ophthalmopathy. The sequenced sample consisted of blood. The rearrangement uses TRBV6-1 and TRBJ1-1; D may be TRBD1 (6 bases). CDR3 residues: CASSRRTEMNTEAFL. The CDR3 nucleotides are TGTGCCAGCAGTAGACGGACAGAAATGAACACTGAAGCTTTCTTG.